A selection of T cell receptor beta chains follows, all from one sample in a study of siplizumab effects on memory and regulatory T cells. The method was immunoSEQ multiplex PCR; TCRdb's version includes in-frame clones alone and lacks a portion of them. The sample consists of roughly 120,000 clones, less than 95% of them appearing once. Sequencing used non-Treg CD4+ T cells sorted from blood. These receptors were taken from a human donor in good health. Each CDR3 is given with its conserved first and last residue. A D gene is named only where the DNA matches it firmly. Clone size is not always given. Where it is, it says once, few, many or a class for expanded clones.

>TRBV6-1|TRBJ1-1|NA|once
TGTGCCCTGGGATGGGGCACTGAAGCTTTCTTT
CALGWGTEAFF
>TRBV30|TRBJ1-3|NA|once
TGTGCCTGGAGTGCGGGACTGACGGACTCTGGAAACACCATATATTTT
CAWSAGLTDSGNTIYF
>TRBV5-1|TRBJ1-1|NA|NA
TGCGCCAGCAGCTTGACTGCTGGACAGAAGAACACTGAAGCTTTCTTT
CASSLTAGQKNTEAFF
>TRBV29-1|TRBJ1-1|TRBD1|NA
TGCAGCGTTGGTTTTTGGGTCAGGGGGATTGGTGAAGCTTTCTTT
CSVGFWVRGIGEAFF
>TRBV18|TRBJ2-2|TRBD1|NA
TGTGCCAGCTCACCACGACAGGGGAGTACCGGGGAGCTGTTTTTT
CASSPRQGSTGELFF
>TRBV5-4|TRBJ2-5|NA|NA
TGTGCCAGCAGCTTCGAGTTCCAAGAGACCCAGTACTTC
CASSFEFQETQYF
>TRBV9|TRBJ1-3|NA|NA
TGTGCCAGCACCTCGGGTGGGGCAGGCTCTGGAAACACCATATATTTT
CASTSGGAGSGNTIYF
>TRBV5-1|TRBJ2-7|TRBD1|NA
TGCGCCAGCAGCTTTTCTCAGGGGGCAGGCACCTACGAGCAGTACTTC
CASSFSQGAGTYEQYF
>TRBV28|TRBJ1-5|NA|NA
TGTGCCAGCAGTTTAACGGGGGCTACCTATAGCAATCAGCCCCAGCATTTT
CASSLTGATYSNQPQHF
>TRBV9|TRBJ1-2|TRBD1|NA
TGTGCCAGCAGCCCGGACAGGACTTATGGCTACACCTTC
CASSPDRTYGYTF
>TRBV18|TRBJ2-5|NA|NA
TGTGCCAGCTCCCCAACAGAGACCCAGTACTTC
CASSPTETQYF
>TRBV29-1|TRBJ1-2|NA|NA
TGCAGCGTTCGACTGTTAGCTAACTATGGCTACACCTTC
CSVRLLANYGYTF
>TRBV6-5|TRBJ2-5|NA|NA
TGTGCCAGCAGTCACGGGTCAGAAATGTACTTC
CASSHGSEMYF
>TRBV19|TRBJ1-6|TRBD1|NA
TGTGCCAGTAGTATCGAGACAGGGTACTCACCCCTCCACTTT
CASSIETGYSPLHF
>TRBV19|TRBJ2-1|NA|NA
TGTGCCAGTACCTCTGGGGACTCGATCTACAATGAGCAGTTCTTC
CASTSGDSIYNEQFF
>TRBV21-1|TRBJ2-2|NA|NA
TGTGCCAGCAGCAAACCCCGGGGCATAACGAACACCGGGGAGCTGTTTTTT
CASSKPRGITNTGELFF
>TRBV2|TRBJ2-5|NA|NA
TGTGCCAGCATCGCCAGGTTCTTACAAGAGACCCAGTACTTC
CASIARFLQETQYF
>TRBV2|TRBJ1-5|NA|NA
TGTGCCAGCAGTGAAGCTTCAAGCAATCAGCCCCAGCATTTT
CASSEASSNQPQHF
>TRBV5-1|TRBJ1-5|NA|NA
TGCGCCAGCAGCTTGGATGGGGGGAATCAGCCCCAGCATTTT
CASSLDGGNQPQHF
>TRBV28|TRBJ1-2|TRBD1|NA
TGTGCCAGCAGTTTTACAGGGGGCAACTATGGCTACACCTTC
CASSFTGGNYGYTF
>TRBV7-9|TRBJ1-2|NA|NA
TGTGCCAGCAGCAACTTGGACAGCTCCTATGGCTACACCTTC
CASSNLDSSYGYTF
>TRBV5-1|TRBJ2-3|TRBD2|few
TGCGCCAGCAGCTTGGTAAGCGGGACGTTCACAGATACGCAGTATTTT
CASSLVSGTFTDTQYF
>TRBV16|TRBJ1-6|NA|NA
TGTGCCAGCAGCCAATCGGGCCAGTATAATTCACCCCTCCACTTT
CASSQSGQYNSPLHF
>TRBV19|TRBJ2-3|TRBD2|NA
TGTGCCAGTAGTACCGGACTAGCGGGGACAGATACGCAGTATTTT
CASSTGLAGTDTQYF
>TRBV5-6|TRBJ1-6|NA|NA
TGTGCCAGCAGCGTGCCTGGGCAGGGCAGGTCACCCCTCCACTTT
CASSVPGQGRSPLHF
>TRBV19|TRBJ1-5|TRBD1|NA
TGTGCCAGTAGTTGGGGACAGGGTCACGATCAGCCCCAGCATTTT
CASSWGQGHDQPQHF
>TRBV10-3|TRBJ2-6|NA|NA
TGTGCCATCAGTGAGTCCTACTCTGGGGCCAACGTCCTGACTTTC
CAISESYSGANVLTF
>TRBV5-1|TRBJ2-5|TRBD2|NA
TGCGCCAGCAGCTTAACCTCGGGGGGGCCGCAGGAGACCCAGTACTTC
CASSLTSGGPQETQYF
>TRBV27|TRBJ1-1|NA|NA
TGTGCCAGCAGTTTCGTCCAGGGTGGCACTGAAGCTTTCTTT
CASSFVQGGTEAFF
>TRBV6-5|TRBJ2-3|TRBD1|NA
TGTGCCAGCAGTTACAGAAGACAGGGGGCAGATACGCAGTATTTT
CASSYRRQGADTQYF
>TRBV14|TRBJ2-5|TRBD1|NA
TGTGCCAGCAGCCTCGGACAGGGGATGTGGGAGACCCAGTACTTC
CASSLGQGMWETQYF
>TRBV7-9|TRBJ1-2|NA|NA
TGTGCCAGCAGCCCCGGCGATGGCTACACCTTC
CASSPGDGYTF
>TRBV27|TRBJ1-1|TRBD1|NA
TGTGCCAGCAGTTTTAGGGGCTCCAGGGGGCCCACTGAAGCTTTCTTT
CASSFRGSRGPTEAFF
>TRBV19|TRBJ2-2|NA|NA
TGTGCCAGTAGTATTGGGGGGAGTGTCACCGGGGAGCTGTTTTTT
CASSIGGSVTGELFF
>TRBV5-4|TRBJ2-5|NA|NA
TGTGCCAGCAGCTCTCAACACCAAGAGACCCAGTACTTC
CASSSQHQETQYF
>TRBV27|TRBJ2-1|TRBD2|NA
TGTGCCAGCAGTTCGCCCAGCGGGGGCCGGTCATCAGGGAATGAGCAGTTCTTC
CASSSPSGGRSSGNEQFF
>TRBV5-6|TRBJ2-5|NA|NA
TGTGCCAGCAGCCAACAGCGAGTGTCGGAGACCCAGTACTTC
CASSQQRVSETQYF
>TRBV20-1|TRBJ1-1|NA|NA
TGCAGTGCTAGTAAGGGCCTTGAAGCTTTCTTT
CSASKGLEAFF
>TRBV4-1|TRBJ2-6|NA|once
TGCGCCAGCAGCCAGACGGGACGCTCTGGGGCCAACGTCCTGACTTTC
CASSQTGRSGANVLTF
>TRBV19|TRBJ2-1|TRBD2|NA
TGTGCCAGTAGTAAGGACGCGGGAGGCAGCAATGAGCAGTTCTTC
CASSKDAGGSNEQFF
>TRBV11-1|TRBJ2-1|NA|NA
TGTGCCAGCAGCTTACCGGGACGAAACAATGAGCAGTTCTTC
CASSLPGRNNEQFF
>TRBV7-8|TRBJ2-6|NA|NA
TGTGCCAGCAGCTGGGAGAGGGCCAACGTCCTGACTTTC
CASSWERANVLTF
>TRBV6-5|TRBJ2-7|TRBD2|few
TGTGCCAGCAGTTACCGTAGCGGGGGCCCCTACGAGCAGTACTTC
CASSYRSGGPYEQYF
>TRBV10-3|TRBJ1-1|NA|NA
TGTGCCATCAGTGACCCGACGGAGGGGAACACTGAAGCTTTCTTT
CAISDPTEGNTEAFF
>TRBV4-1|TRBJ2-3|NA|once
TGCGCCAGCAGCCAAGAGAGGGGACGTGTCCCATCGCAGTATTTT
CASSQERGRVPSQYF
>TRBV7-3|TRBJ2-6|NA|NA
TGTGCCAGCAGCTCCGGAGGGTCCTCTGGGGCCAACGTCCTGACTTTC
CASSSGGSSGANVLTF
>TRBV6-1|TRBJ1-5|NA|NA
TGTGCCAGCAGTGAAACTCGGTGGAGGGGGGGGAATAGCAATCAGCCCCAGCATTTT
CASSETRWRGGNSNQPQHF
>TRBV6-1|TRBJ1-5|NA|NA
TGTGCCAGCACGAACTCGGACGCCTCCACCCAGCCCCAGCATTTT
CASTNSDASTQPQHF
>TRBV5-4|TRBJ1-4|NA|NA
TGTGCCAGCAGCTCGGGAGGGGCAACTAATGAAAAACTGTTTTTT
CASSSGGATNEKLFF
>TRBV5-5|TRBJ1-4|TRBD1|NA
TGTGCCAGCAGATTGCCGGGACAGGGACAGGAAAAACTGTTTTTT
CASRLPGQGQEKLFF